The clone carrying this T cell receptor (beta chain) was picked up one time. This entry is derived from a study of T cell responses to AZD1222 COVID-19 vaccine. Sequencing was performed with immunoSEQ multiplex PCR; in TCRdb, only in-frame clones are kept and a portion is missing. The table has under 200,000 clones, approximately 94% seen once. The CDR3 consists of 18 residues. The chain employs TRBV21-1 and TRBJ2-2; the table's D gene call, TRBD2, was not cross checked with the DNA. TRBV21-1 counts as a pseudogene. This clonotype was obtained from an adult in good health. The sample here was peripheral blood, taken on day 0 of AZD1222 vaccination. CDR3: CDRRSELAGGPFTGELFF. The CDR3 DNA follows: TGTGACAGGAGATCGGAACTAGCGGGAGGGCCGTTCACCGGGGAGCTGTTTTTT.